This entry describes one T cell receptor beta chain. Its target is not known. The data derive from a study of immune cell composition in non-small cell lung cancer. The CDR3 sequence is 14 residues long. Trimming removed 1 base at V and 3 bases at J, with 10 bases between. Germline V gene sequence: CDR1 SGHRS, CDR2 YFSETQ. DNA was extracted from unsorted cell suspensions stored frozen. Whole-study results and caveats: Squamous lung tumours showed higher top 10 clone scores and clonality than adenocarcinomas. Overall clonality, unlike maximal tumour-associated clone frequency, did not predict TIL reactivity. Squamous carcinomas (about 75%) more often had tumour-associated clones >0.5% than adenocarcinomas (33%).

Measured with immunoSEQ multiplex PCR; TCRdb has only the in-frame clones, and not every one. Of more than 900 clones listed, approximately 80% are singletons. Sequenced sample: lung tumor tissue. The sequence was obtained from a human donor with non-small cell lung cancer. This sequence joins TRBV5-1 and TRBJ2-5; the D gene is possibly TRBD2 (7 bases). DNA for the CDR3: TGCGCCAGCAGCTTGACAGGGAGGGAAGAGACCCAGTACTTC. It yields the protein CASSLTGREETQYF.